A single sample is the source of the 26 T cell receptor beta chains below, sequenced in a study of T-cell memory formation after mild COVID-19. TCRdb reanalysed the 5' RACE reads using MiXCR and keeps one entry per CDR3 protein. The sample comprises hundreds of thousands of distinct CDR3 sequences, less than 25% of which are singletons, and around 9.2% rests with the top ten. The sequencing sample was made of PBMCs or a T cell subset sorted from them (not recorded which). Every receptor here comes from an adult woman who had mild COVID-19 (a few samples of this study predate the infection). Cell type and time point are not known.

This clonotype was observed at least ten times. This chain joins TRBV12-3 or TRBV12-4 and TRBJ1-1; D is undetermined. The CDR3 extends over 15 amino acids. Between the trimmed V and J ends, which lost 6 bases and 7 bases, there was a span of 21 bases. The CDR3: CASRPVRTGRGEAFF. DNA for the CDR3: TGTGCCAGCAGGCCAGTCAGGACCGGGCGAGGTGAAGCTTTCTTT.

This clonotype was counted a few times. The V and J genes are TRBV18 and TRBJ2-7, with D possibly matching TRBD2 (6 bases). Trimming removed 3 bases from V and 5 bases from J, with 8 bases in between. The CDR3 contains 12 residues. Germline V gene sequence: CDR1 KGHSH, CDR2 LQKENI. CDR3 amino acids: CASSPAGHEQYF. Written as DNA, the CDR3 is TGTGCCAGCTCACCCGCGGGGCACGAGCAGTACTTC.

The rearrangement links TRBV19 to TRBJ2-3, with a possible D match to TRBD2 (6 bases). The CDR3 has 14 amino acids. The germline V and J ends were trimmed by 4 bases and 10 bases, with 18 bases remaining between them. Germline loops: CDR1 LNHDA, CDR2 SQIVND (reference sequence). The CDR3 here is CASSSRDARRAQYF. CDR3 in DNA: TGTGCCAGTAGTAGCAGGGACGCCAGGAGGGCGCAGTATTTT. Full variable domain (missing parts from reference TRBV19 and TRBJ2-3): DGGITQSPKYLFRKEGQNVTLSCEQNLNHDAMYWYRQDPGQGLRLIYYSQIVNDFQKGDIAEGYSVSREKKESFPLTVTSAQKNPTAFYLCASSSRDARRAQYFGPGTRLTVL.

This clonotype was observed at least ten times. The chain couples TRBV7-3 to TRBJ2-1; 9 nucleotides line up with TRBD1. The CDR3 length is 16 residues. The V segment lost 5 bases and the J segment 6 bases; nucleotides outside the gene matches: 11. From germline, CDR1 is SGHTA and CDR2 FQGTGA. In nucleotides, the CDR3 is TGTGCCAGCAGCCTCATGACCGGGACAGGGTTCAATGAGCAGTTCTTC. Translated: CASSLMTGTGFNEQFF.

This clonotype turned up a few times. The chain has TRBV7-3 and TRBJ1-6, with D perhaps matching TRBD1 (5 bases). Germline CDR1 is SGHTA and CDR2 is FQGTGA. V dropped 0 bases and J dropped 0 bases, with 21 bases sitting between them. The CDR3 has 21 residues. The CDR3: CASSLTGNGGYTGSYNSPLHF. CDR3 DNA: TGTGCCAGCAGCTTAACAGGAAACGGGGGATATACCGGCTCCTATAATTCACCCCTCCACTTT.

The chain employs TRBV5-1 and TRBJ2-6, with TRBD2 as a possible D gene (5 bases). Germline values: CDR1 SGHRS, CDR2 YFSETQ. Trimming stripped 0 bases from V and 4 bases from J, with 11 bases between. The CDR3 runs 16 residues. The CDR3 reads CASSLAGSGGANVLTF. The CDR3 bases are TGCGCCAGCAGCTTGGCGGGGTCCGGGGGGGCCAACGTCCTGACTTTC. The full variable domain, its missing parts supplied by reference TRBV5-1 and TRBJ2-6, is KAGVTQTPRYLIKTRGQQVTLSCSPISGHRSVSWYQQTPGQGLQFLFEYFSETQRNKGNFPGRFSGRQFSNSRSEMNVSTLELGDSALYLCASSLAGSGGANVLTFGAGSRLTVL.

The chain is built from TRBV7-8 and TRBJ2-7; D might be TRBD2 (6 bases). The CDR3 is 15 amino acids. The V end lost 0 bases, the J end lost 0 bases, and 9 bases lay between the germline ends. Germline V lookup: CDR1 SGHVS, CDR2 FQNEAQ. CDR3 protein: CASSLAETSSYEQYF. As DNA, the CDR3 is TGTGCCAGCAGCTTAGCGGAGACTAGCTCCTACGAGCAGTACTTC.

The rearrangement links TRBV5-6 to TRBJ1-1, with D possibly being TRBD1 (6 bases). Germline V CDR1 and CDR2: SGHDT, YYEEEE. The CDR3 loop spans 16 amino acids. The ends were cut back, 6 bases at V and 1 base at J, with 19 bases in the middle. The CDR3 here is CASTPLGGLGNTEAFF. In DNA form, the CDR3 reads TGTGCCAGCACCCCCCTTGGGGGGCTTGGGAACACTGAAGCTTTCTTT.

The chain is built from TRBV11-2 and TRBJ2-2; no clear D. Germline V lookup: CDR1 SGHAT, CDR2 FQNNGV. V was pared by 8 bases and J by 0 bases, with 7 bases between. This CDR3 contains 13 residues. The CDR3 coding sequence is TGTGCCAGCGAGAGGCCGAACACCGGGGAGCTGTTTTTT. It is translated as CASERPNTGELFF.

This rearrangement joins TRBV12-3 or TRBV12-4 to TRBJ2-7, with TRBD2 matching 11 bases. CDR3 length: 14 residues. V lost 6 bases, J lost 2 bases, and 3 bases stayed unmatched. The CDR3 region has the DNA TGTGCCAGCAGAACTAGCGGGAGTCCCTACGAGCAGTACTTC. Its protein product is CASRTSGSPYEQYF.

The chain joins TRBV20-1 to TRBJ2-7; 7 positions match TRBD1. The trim removed 0 bases at V and 0 bases at J, leaving 8 bases unmatched. Germline V gene lookup returns CDR1 DFQATT and CDR2 SNEGSKA (reference sequence). This CDR3 has 16 residues. The CDR3 is CSARDHVRGTSYEQYF. CDR3 DNA sequence: TGCAGTGCTAGAGACCACGTCAGGGGGACCTCCTACGAGCAGTACTTC.

The chain employs TRBV7-3 and TRBJ2-3; 9 nucleotides match TRBD2. Trimming cost V 2 bases and J 1 base; bases outside gene matches: 4. The CDR3 has 16 residues. In germline, CDR1 is SGHTA, CDR2 FQGTGA. CDR3 protein: CASSLARTSGTDTQYF. As DNA, the CDR3 is TGTGCCAGCAGCTTAGCCAGGACTAGCGGCACAGATACGCAGTATTTT.

This chain uses TRBV7-3 with TRBJ2-2, with D hard to call. Germline assignment: CDR1 SGHTA and CDR2 FQGTGA. This CDR3 contains 13 residues. Trimming left V 2 bases short and J 6 bases short, with 7 bases between. CDR3 residues: CASSLQVAGELFF. The CDR3 DNA sequence: TGTGCCAGCAGCTTACAGGTTGCCGGGGAGCTGTTTTTT.

This clonotype showed up just a few times. The chain joins TRBV7-9 to TRBJ1-4, with a tentative D call TRBD1 (5 bases). Trimming took off 3 bases at V and 8 bases at J, with 16 bases between the two ends. Germline V lookup: CDR1 SEHNR, CDR2 FQNEAQ (reference sequence). The CDR3 has 15 residues. CDR3 protein: CASSFSGASREKLFF. CDR3 sequence (DNA): TGTGCCAGCAGCTTCTCCGGGGCCTCTAGGGAAAAACTGTTTTTT.

Only one count was recorded for this clonotype. The rearrangement links TRBV20-1 to TRBJ2-1, with 9 bases identical to TRBD2. V dropped 2 bases and J dropped 13; count of bases not matched to a gene: 12. The CDR3 has 14 amino acids. The germline CDR1 and CDR2 sequences are DFQATT and SNEGSKA (reference sequence). As DNA, the CDR3 is TGCAGTGCTAGACCTAGCGGGGCCGCTGGGGGTCAGTTCTTC. Protein sequence: CSARPSGAAGGQFF.

This rearrangement joins TRBV7-3 to TRBJ2-5; 9 positions agree with TRBD2. Unmatched junction bases numbered 5, after V lost 4 bases and J lost 5 bases. Germline CDR1 is SGHTA and CDR2 is FQGTGA. The CDR3 runs to 14 residues. The CDR3 DNA is TGTGCCAGCAGCTCCGGACTAGCGTGGGAGACCCAGTACTTC. Translated: CASSSGLAWETQYF.

This clonotype has just a few counts. The rearrangement links TRBV5-1 to TRBJ1-2, with a possible D match to TRBD1 (6 bases). Deletions cut 0 bases from V and 8 bases from J, with 14 bases between. CDR1 SGHRS and CDR2 YFSETQ come from the germline V gene. CDR3 length: 14 residues. CDR3 region: CASSLGGQEAGYTF. The CDR3 bases are TGCGCCAGCAGCTTGGGGGGACAAGAGGCGGGCTACACCTTC.

Only a few counts were recorded for this clonotype. The V and J genes are TRBV12-3 or TRBV12-4 and TRBJ2-7, with D possibly TRBD2 on 8 matching bases. CDR3 length: 16 amino acids. The germline V and J ends were trimmed by 5 bases and 2 bases, with 19 bases remaining between them. The CDR3 reads CASSPQGVAGTYEQYF. DNA for the CDR3: TGTGCCAGCAGTCCCCAGGGGGTAGCGGGGACCTACGAGCAGTACTTC.

V gene TRBV20-1 combines with J gene TRBJ2-7, with 7 positions matching TRBD1. The V gene's germline CDR1 is DFQATT and CDR2 SNEGSKA (reference sequence). This CDR3 is built from 11 residues. The junction had 4 bases not matched to a gene; V was cut back by 5 bases and J by 6 bases. Here the CDR3 reads CSAPTGVEQYF. The CDR3 DNA reads as TGCAGTGCTCCTACAGGGGTCGAGCAGTACTTC.

V usage is TRBV12-3 or TRBV12-4 and J usage is TRBJ1-1; no definite D call. This CDR3 spans 12 amino acids. V was shortened by 7 bases and J by 1 base, with 7 bases between the two germline ends. In nucleotides, the CDR3 is TGTGCCAGCAAGCGGGCGAACACTGAAGCTTTCTTT. Amino acid sequence: CASKRANTEAFF.

This clonotype was picked up a small number of times. V and J are TRBV5-1 and TRBJ1-1; a possible D gene is TRBD1 (5 bases). Germline CDR1 is SGHRS and CDR2 is YFSETQ. The CDR3 covers 15 residues. V lost 0 bases, J lost 1 base, and 10 bases lay in between. CDR3 in DNA: TGCGCCAGCAGCTTGGTGGGGCCGCCGAACACTGAAGCTTTCTTT. Translating it yields CASSLVGPPNTEAFF.

V and J are TRBV5-4 and TRBJ2-5; 8 positions agree with TRBD2. Germline CDR1 SGHNT, CDR2 YYREEE (reference sequence). The CDR3 runs to 15 residues. V gave up 4 bases and J gave up 1 base; unmatched junction bases: 6. As DNA, the CDR3 is TGTGCCAGCAGCCCGGGGGGGCCCTCCCAAGAGACCCAGTACTTC. Translated: CASSPGGPSQETQYF.

The chain couples TRBV7-7 to TRBJ1-1; TRBD1 matches at 10 bases. The CDR3 is 13 residues long. Germline CDR1 SSHAT, CDR2 FNYEAQ (reference sequence). Trimming at V came to 5 bases and at J to 6 bases, leaving 3 bases not matched to a gene. The CDR3 sequence is CASSQGTGAEAFF. The CDR3, as DNA: TGTGCCAGCAGCCAAGGGACAGGGGCTGAAGCTTTCTTT.

Only a few counts were recorded for this clonotype. J is TRBJ1-4 and V is TRBV5-1; D uncertain. There are 14 residues in the CDR3. Germline V lookup: CDR1 SGHRS, CDR2 YFSETQ. V was pared by 4 bases and J by 3 bases, with 10 bases between. The CDR3 nucleotides are TGCGCCAGCAGCCTTAAGGACCCTAATGAAAAACTGTTTTTT. Its protein is CASSLKDPNEKLFF.

This clonotype was picked up a small number of times. The chain has TRBV7-2 and TRBJ2-3, with 12 bases aligning to TRBD2. Germline loops: CDR1 SGHTA, CDR2 FQGNSA. The CDR3 loop spans 18 amino acids. J was trimmed by 5 bases and V by 1 base; bases with no gene match: 10. The DNA for the CDR3 is TGTGCCAGCAGCTTAGAACCCCCTAGCGGGGGGGCAAGAGATACGCAGTATTTT. Protein sequence: CASSLEPPSGGARDTQYF.

J is TRBJ2-7 and V is TRBV14; TRBD2 is a possible D gene (5 bases). The ends were cut back, 8 bases at V and 4 bases at J, with 27 bases in the middle. Germline lookup yields CDR1 SGHDN and CDR2 FVKESK. This CDR3 comprises 17 residues. The CDR3 spells CASSRVPVGLFSYEQYF. The DNA for the CDR3 is TGTGCCAGCTCTCGGGTACCAGTCGGACTCTTTTCGTACGAGCAGTACTTC.